The next 3 T cell receptor beta chains were all read from a single sample in a study of T cell repertoires in cytomegalovirus infection. TCRdb re-analysed the reads in MiXCR, keeping a single row per CDR3 protein. Of 350,000 to 550,000 distinct CDR3 sequences in the sample, 25% to 40% are singletons; the top ten hold about 13%. Sample: PBMCs. All receptors derive from a human donor in good health (CMV status not recorded). Some clones in this sample may be carry-over from other donors' samples.

This clonotype was seen only a few times. The DNA for the CDR3 is TGTGCCAGCAGCCCTAGGAGGGACAGCCGATACAATGAGCAGTTCTTC. This translates into CASSPRRDSRYNEQFF. The rearrangement uses TRBV7-2 and TRBJ2-1; possibly TRBD1 for D (7 bases). Germline CDR1 SGHTA, CDR2 FQGNSA. The CDR3 length is 16 residues. V lost 5 bases, J lost 4 bases, and 18 bases lay in between.

The chain combines TRBV6-6 with TRBJ2-7; 7 bases are a match to TRBD1. The CDR3 consists of 15 residues. Germline CDR1 and CDR2: MNHNY and SVGAGI (reference sequence). J lost 1 base, V lost 2 bases, and 5 bases had no gene match. This chain's CDR3 is CASSYTRDSSYEQYF. CDR3 DNA sequence: TGTGCCAGCAGTTACACCCGGGACAGTTCCTACGAGCAGTACTTC.

The chain recombines TRBV19 with TRBJ1-5, with 7 nucleotides matching TRBD1. Germline V gene data show CDR1 as LNHDA and CDR2 as SQIVND (reference sequence). The CDR3 consists of 15 residues. Unmatched junction bases numbered 12, after V lost 7 bases and J lost 6 bases. The CDR3 protein is CASTQGRQGRQPQHF. Written as DNA, the CDR3 is TGTGCCAGTACCCAGGGGAGACAGGGACGTCAGCCCCAGCATTTT.